This T cell receptor beta chain came from a study of blood T cell repertoires in COVID-19. Study context: T cells, B-cell-depleted T cells, or PBMCs provided the cDNA or gDNA that served as material.

Germline CDR1 and CDR2: KGHDR and SFDVKD. Losses at the gene ends were 5 bases for V and 0 bases for J; bases not matched to a gene: 13. CDR3 size: 19 residues. Methods used by the authors: From reference gene primer amplification, estimates of nucleated cell counts were derived. This table comes from immunoSEQ multiplex PCR, and its TCRdb copy is limited to in-frame clones, with some not included. V and J calls and clone size are given by that table; D and trimming were obtained from the DNA. The data show about 240,000 clones, around 90% seen once. This TCR was recovered from a man aged 55 to 70 who had recovered from COVID-19. Sequencing was performed on peripheral blood. The chain recombines TRBV24-1 with TRBJ2-2; 8 nucleotides match TRBD1. CDR3 sequence (DNA): TGTGCCACCAGTGGTACGATGCTCCGGGACAGGACGAACACCGGGGAGCTGTTTTTT. It codes for CATSGTMLRDRTNTGELFF.